This T cell receptor (beta chain) was identified in a study of blood T cell repertoires in COVID-19. The method was immunoSEQ multiplex PCR; TCRdb's version includes in-frame clones alone and lacks a portion of them. The sample consists of some 180,000 clones, just under 85% of them appearing once. Germline-derived CDR1 and CDR2 are LGHDT and YNNKEL (reference sequence). This CDR3 comprises 14 residues. V lost 1 base to trimming and J lost 4 bases, with 10 bases between them. The TCR comes from a woman older than 75 with COVID-19, enrolled during active disease. The sequenced sample consisted of peripheral blood. The chain has TRBV3-1 (or the pseudogene TRBV3-2) and TRBJ1-2; a weak D match, TRBD1 (5 bases). As DNA, the CDR3 is TGTGCCAGCAGCCAAGGGCGGGGGACCTATGGCTACACCTTC. Protein sequence: CASSQGRGTYGYTF.